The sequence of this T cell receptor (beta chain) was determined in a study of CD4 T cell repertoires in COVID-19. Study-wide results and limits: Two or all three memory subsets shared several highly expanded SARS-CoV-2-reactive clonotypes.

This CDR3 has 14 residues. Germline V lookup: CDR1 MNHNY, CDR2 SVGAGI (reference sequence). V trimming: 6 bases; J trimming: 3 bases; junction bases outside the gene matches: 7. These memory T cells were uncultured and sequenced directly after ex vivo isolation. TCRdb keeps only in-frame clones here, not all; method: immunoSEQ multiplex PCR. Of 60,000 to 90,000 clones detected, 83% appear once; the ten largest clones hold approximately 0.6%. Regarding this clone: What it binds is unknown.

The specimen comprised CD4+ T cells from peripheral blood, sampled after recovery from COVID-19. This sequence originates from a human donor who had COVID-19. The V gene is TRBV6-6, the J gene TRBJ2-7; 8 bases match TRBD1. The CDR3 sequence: CASSDGQGIYEQYF. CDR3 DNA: TGTGCCAGCAGCGACGGACAGGGTATCTACGAGCAGTACTTC.